This passage covers 18 T cell receptor beta chains from one sample sequenced in a study of blood T cell repertoires in COVID-19. Some clones are missing from TCRdb's copy, which holds only in-frame ones; the method was immunoSEQ multiplex PCR. The sample has more than 85,000 clones; roughly 89% are singletons. The sample taken for sequencing was peripheral blood. The receptor set was obtained from a woman in her fifties or sixties with COVID-19, enrolled during active disease.

This clone has just a few counts. The chain has TRBV30 and TRBJ2-5; maybe TRBD2 (5 bases). Germline V gene data show CDR1 as GTSNPN and CDR2 as SVGIG (reference sequence). The CDR3 length is 12 residues. V lost 1 base, J lost 3 bases, and 6 bases lay in between. CDR3 amino acids: CAWSGEKETQYF. The CDR3 DNA follows: TGTGCCTGGAGTGGGGAGAAAGAGACCCAGTACTTC.

This chain links TRBV5-1 with TRBJ1-4; 9 nucleotides align to TRBD1. The CDR3 consists of 15 residues. J was trimmed by 4 bases and V by 5 bases; bases with no gene match: 6. Germline CDR1 is SGHRS and CDR2 is YFSETQ. The CDR3 region is CASRTPGQGNEKLFF. The DNA for the CDR3 is TGCGCCAGCAGGACTCCGGGACAGGGTAATGAAAAACTGTTTTTT.

The rearrangement uses TRBV28 and TRBJ1-2; 7 bases are a match to TRBD1. CDR1 is MDHEN and CDR2 is SYDVKM in the germline V gene. The CDR3 is 16 amino acids. J gave up 0 bases and V 3 bases, and 7 bases lay outside the gene matches. The CDR3 nucleotides read TGTGCCAGCAGTTTCCCTTCGGGACAGCCTAACTATGGCTACACCTTC. This gives the protein CASSFPSGQPNYGYTF.

The chain couples TRBV15 to TRBJ1-5; D call uncertain. Germline lookup yields CDR1 LNHNV and CDR2 YYDKDF (reference sequence). CDR3 length: 16 residues. V was cut by 1 base and J by 3 bases, with 13 bases left in between. The CDR3 is CATSRVSTDLNQPQHF. DNA for the CDR3: TGTGCCACCAGCAGAGTCAGTACAGACCTCAATCAGCCCCAGCATTTT.

The V and J genes are TRBV7-8 and TRBJ2-1; D possibly corresponds to TRBD2 (7 bases). CDR3 size: 14 residues. Per the germline V gene, CDR1 is SGHVS and CDR2 is FQNEAQ. Trimming took off 4 bases at V and 6 bases at J, with 13 bases between the two ends. CDR3 coding DNA: TGTGCCAGCAGCTGGGGGGGGGCTCTCAATGAGCAGTTCTTC. This sequence encodes CASSWGGALNEQFF.

The rearrangement links TRBV7-2 to TRBJ1-1; weak D call: TRBD1 (5 bases). The CDR3 totals 14 residues. CDR1 and CDR2 (germline): SGHTA, FQGNSA. Trimming pared 2 bases from V and 3 bases from J, leaving 10 bases between. The DNA for the CDR3 is TGTGCCAGCAGCTTACCAGGGTTAGACACTGAAGCTTTCTTT. Its translation: CASSLPGLDTEAFF.

The chain employs TRBV30 and TRBJ2-7; D possibly corresponds to TRBD1 (5 bases). Germline V CDR1 and CDR2: GTSNPN, SVGIG (reference sequence). Trimming removed 3 bases from V and 2 bases from J, with 11 bases in between. The CDR3 covers 13 residues. CDR3 loop: CAWSPQVPYEQYF. In nucleotides, the CDR3 is TGTGCCTGGAGCCCACAGGTTCCCTACGAGCAGTACTTC. Filled out from reference TRBV30 and TRBJ2-7, the complete variable domain reads SQTIHQWPATLVQPVGSPLSLECTVEGTSNPNLYWYRQAAGRGLQLLFYSVGIGQISSEVPQNLSASRPQDRQFILSSKKLLLSDSGFYLCAWSPQVPYEQYFGPGTRLTVT.

This chain joins TRBV9 and TRBJ1-2; D gene unclear. V was pared by 2 bases and J by 3 bases, with 8 bases between. Looked up from germline, CDR1 is SGDLS and CDR2 is YYNGEE. This CDR3 contains 13 residues. CDR3 region: CASSVPSDYGYTF. In DNA form, the CDR3 reads TGTGCCAGCAGCGTCCCCTCCGACTATGGCTACACCTTC.

The gene calls are TRBV29-1 and TRBJ2-1; the D gene is possibly TRBD1 (5 bases). In germline, CDR1 is SQVTM, CDR2 ANQGSEA. The V end was cut by 4 bases, the J end by 5 bases, with 9 bases between. The CDR3 has 12 amino acids. CDR3 DNA: TGCAGCGTTGGTCTCAGGGACAATGAGCAGTTCTTC. It codes for CSVGLRDNEQFF.

This chain joins TRBV3-1 (or the pseudogene TRBV3-2) and TRBJ1-5, with a tentative D call TRBD1 (6 bases). V was clipped by 2 bases and J by 6 bases, with 14 bases between them. CDR1 LGHDT and CDR2 YNNKEL come from the germline V gene (reference sequence). The CDR3 is 15 amino acids. The CDR3 DNA follows: TGTGCCAGCAGCCAACGGGGGGCTAGCGGTCAGCCCCAGCATTTT. It is translated as CASSQRGASGQPQHF.

DNA for the CDR3: TGCGCCAGCAGCCGATGGACAGGAGAAAAACTGTTTTTT. Protein sequence: CASSRWTGEKLFF. This chain uses TRBV5-1 with TRBJ1-4; 7 nucleotides match TRBD1. The length of the CDR3 is 13 residues. In germline, CDR1 is SGHRS, CDR2 YFSETQ. V lost 4 bases, J lost 8 bases, and 5 bases stayed unmatched.

This clone was seen only once. The chain links TRBV30 to TRBJ2-5; 9 bases align to TRBD1. With V trimmed by 0 bases and J by 5 bases, 7 bases remained unmatched. The length of the CDR3 is 15 residues. The germline CDR1 and CDR2 sequences are GTSNPN and SVGIG (reference sequence). Written as DNA, the CDR3 is TGTGCCTGGAGTGTCGGACAGGGGTTGTGGGAGACCCAGTACTTC. Encoded protein: CAWSVGQGLWETQYF.

This CDR3 is CATSRDLQGLYGYTF. The DNA for the CDR3 is TGTGCCACCAGCAGAGATCTACAGGGCCTCTATGGCTACACCTTC. The rearrangement joins TRBV15 to TRBJ1-2; TRBD1 is a possible D gene (6 bases). Germline CDR1 is LNHNV and CDR2 is YYDKDF (reference sequence). Trimming left V 0 bases short and J 4 bases short, with 12 bases between. This CDR3 is built from 15 residues.

The J gene is TRBJ1-1, the V gene TRBV30, with D perhaps TRBD1 (6 bases). This CDR3 is 14 amino acids long. Trimming left V 0 bases short and J 2 bases short, with 10 bases between. Germline V CDR1 and CDR2: GTSNPN, SVGIG (reference sequence). CDR3 residues: CAWSVRGQNTEAFF. CDR3 bases: TGTGCCTGGAGTGTACGGGGACAAAACACTGAAGCTTTCTTT.

J is TRBJ1-6 and V is TRBV19, with a weak D call TRBD1 (5 bases). The V gene's germline CDR1 is LNHDA and CDR2 SQIVND (reference sequence). Trimming shortened V by 9 bases and J by 10 bases, and 16 bases separated the two germline ends. The CDR3 has 13 amino acids. The CDR3 nucleotides are TGTGCCAGCCGGGGGGACCTTAAGTCACCCCTCCACTTT. It specifies CASRGDLKSPLHF. The whole variable domain, filled in from reference TRBV19 and TRBJ1-6, reads DGGITQSPKYLFRKEGQNVTLSCEQNLNHDAMYWYRQDPGQGLRLIYYSQIVNDFQKGDIAEGYSVSREKKESFPLTVTSAQKNPTAFYLCASRGDLKSPLHFGNGTRLTVT.

This clone appeared a single time. V usage is TRBV6-5 and J usage is TRBJ1-5, with D unclear. The CDR3 length is 13 residues. V shed 4 bases and J shed 3 bases, with 7 bases lying between them. Germline V lookup: CDR1 MNHEY, CDR2 SVGAGI. The DNA for the CDR3 is TGTGCCAGCAGTTTTAGTTACAATCAGCCCCAGCATTTT. This encodes CASSFSYNQPQHF.

This chain links TRBV11-2 with TRBJ2-7; a weak D match, TRBD1 (6 bases). The V gene's germline CDR1 is SGHAT and CDR2 FQNNGV. Trimming cost V 1 base and J 7 bases, with 20 bases left between them. The CDR3 has 16 residues. The CDR3 nucleotides read TGTGCCAGCAGCTTAGGAGGGGCAGGGGCAATTCGGGAGCAGTACTTC. Protein product: CASSLGGAGAIREQYF.

The chain combines TRBV7-9 with TRBJ1-4; TRBD1 is a possible D gene (6 bases). Deletions cut 5 bases from V and 8 bases from J, with 6 bases between. This CDR3 is built from 11 residues. The V gene's germline CDR1 is SEHNR and CDR2 FQNEAQ (reference sequence). CDR3 sequence: CASSTGEKLFF. The CDR3 nucleotides are TGTGCCAGCAGCACAGGGGAAAAACTGTTTTTT.